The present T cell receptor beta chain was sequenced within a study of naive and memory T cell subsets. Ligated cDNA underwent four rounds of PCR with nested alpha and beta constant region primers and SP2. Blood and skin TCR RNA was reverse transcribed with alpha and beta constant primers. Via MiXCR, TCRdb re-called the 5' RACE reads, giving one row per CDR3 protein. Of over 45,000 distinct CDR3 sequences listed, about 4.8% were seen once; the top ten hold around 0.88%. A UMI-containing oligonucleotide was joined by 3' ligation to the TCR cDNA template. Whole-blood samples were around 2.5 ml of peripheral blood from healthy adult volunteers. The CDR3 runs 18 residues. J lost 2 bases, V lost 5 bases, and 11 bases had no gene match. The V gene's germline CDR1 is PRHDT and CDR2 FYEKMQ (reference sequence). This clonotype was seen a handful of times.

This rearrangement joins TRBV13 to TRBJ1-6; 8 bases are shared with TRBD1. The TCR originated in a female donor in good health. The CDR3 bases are TGTGCCAGCAGCCCCCGGACAGGGCAACAACCCTATAATTCACCCCTCCACTTT. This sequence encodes CASSPRTGQQPYNSPLHF.